This note documents a single T cell receptor (beta chain) sequence. The time point is: cycle 4 day 1 (C4D1), after about 6 weeks of nivolumab. Exposure to brentuximab vedotin varied, and each patient had relapsed following autologous stem cell transplantation. The assay was immunoSEQ multiplex PCR, and TCRdb's table has in-frame clones only and misses some. The sample shows about 50,000 clones, 65% to 80% of them seen only once. There are 15 residues in the CDR3. Looked up from germline, CDR1 is SGHRS and CDR2 is YFSETQ. Germline trimming cut 0 bases from V and 5 bases from J; bases unmatched to any gene: 2. The sample is drawn from a study of PD-1 blockade in classical Hodgkin lymphoma.

This receptor was taken from a human donor with classical Hodgkin lymphoma. The sequencing used peripheral blood mononuclear cells (PBMCs), collected before the fourth cycle of nivolumab. The chain has TRBV5-1 and TRBJ2-5, with 12 bases matching TRBD2. CDR3 DNA: TGCGCCAGCAGCTTGGGACTAGCGGGAGTGGAGACCCAGTACTTC. Its protein is CASSLGLAGVETQYF.